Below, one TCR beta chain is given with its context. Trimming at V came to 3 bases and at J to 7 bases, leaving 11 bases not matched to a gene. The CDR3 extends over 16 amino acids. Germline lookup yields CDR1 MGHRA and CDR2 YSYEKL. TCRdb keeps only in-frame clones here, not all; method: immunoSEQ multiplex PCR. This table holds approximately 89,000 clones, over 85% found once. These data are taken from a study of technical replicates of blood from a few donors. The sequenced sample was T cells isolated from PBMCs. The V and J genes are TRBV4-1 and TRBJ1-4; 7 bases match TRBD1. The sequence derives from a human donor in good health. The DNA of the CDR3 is TGCGCCAGCAGCCAGTCTAACAGGGGAAGGTTTGAAAAACTGTTTTTT. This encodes CASSQSNRGRFEKLFF.